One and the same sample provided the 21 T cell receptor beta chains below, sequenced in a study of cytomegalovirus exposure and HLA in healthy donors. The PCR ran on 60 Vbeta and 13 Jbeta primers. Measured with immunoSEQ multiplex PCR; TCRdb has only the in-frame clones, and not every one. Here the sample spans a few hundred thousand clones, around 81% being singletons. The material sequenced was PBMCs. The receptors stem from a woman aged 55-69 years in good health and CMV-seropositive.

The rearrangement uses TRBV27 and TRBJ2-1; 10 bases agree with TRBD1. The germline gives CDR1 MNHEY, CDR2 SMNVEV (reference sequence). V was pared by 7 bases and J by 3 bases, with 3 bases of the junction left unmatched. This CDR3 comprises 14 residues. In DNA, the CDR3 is TGTGCCAGCACGCGGGACAGGGGCTACAATGAGCAGTTCTTC. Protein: CASTRDRGYNEQFF.

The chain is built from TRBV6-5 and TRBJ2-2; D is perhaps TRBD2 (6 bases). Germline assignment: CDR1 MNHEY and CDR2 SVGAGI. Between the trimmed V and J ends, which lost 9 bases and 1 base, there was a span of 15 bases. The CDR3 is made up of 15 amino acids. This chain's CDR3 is CASQKGLLNTGELFF. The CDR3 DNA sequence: TGTGCCAGTCAGAAGGGACTTCTGAACACCGGGGAGCTGTTTTTT.

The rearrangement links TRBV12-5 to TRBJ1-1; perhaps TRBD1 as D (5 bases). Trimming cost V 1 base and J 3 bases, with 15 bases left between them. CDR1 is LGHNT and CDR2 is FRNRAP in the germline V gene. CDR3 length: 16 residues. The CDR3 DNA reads TGTGCTAGTGGTTTGGCCCTGATGTCGGGGGACACTGAAGCTTTCTTT. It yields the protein CASGLALMSGDTEAFF. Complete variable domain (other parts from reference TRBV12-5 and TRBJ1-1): DARVTQTPRHKVTEMGQEVTMRCQPILGHNTVFWYRQTMMQGLELLAYFRNRAPLDDSGMPKDRFSAEMPDATLATLKIQPSEPRDSAVYFCASGLALMSGDTEAFFGQGTRLTVV.

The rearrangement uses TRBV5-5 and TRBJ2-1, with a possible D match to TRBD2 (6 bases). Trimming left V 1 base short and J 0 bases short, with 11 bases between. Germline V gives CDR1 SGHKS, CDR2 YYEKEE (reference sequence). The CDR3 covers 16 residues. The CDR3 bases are TGTGCCAGCAGCTTGACAGGACTAAGCTCCTACAATGAGCAGTTCTTC. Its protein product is CASSLTGLSSYNEQFF.

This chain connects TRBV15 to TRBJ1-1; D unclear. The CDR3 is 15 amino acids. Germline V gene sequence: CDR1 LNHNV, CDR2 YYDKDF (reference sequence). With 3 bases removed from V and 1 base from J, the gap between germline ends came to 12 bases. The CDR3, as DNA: TGTGCCACCAGCAGTGACCCCCGGGGGAACACTGAAGCTTTCTTT. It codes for CATSSDPRGNTEAFF.

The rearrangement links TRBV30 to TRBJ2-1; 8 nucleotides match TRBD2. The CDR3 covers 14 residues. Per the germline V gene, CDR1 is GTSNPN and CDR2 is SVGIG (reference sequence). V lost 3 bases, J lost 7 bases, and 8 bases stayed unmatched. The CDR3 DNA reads TGTGCCTGGAGCCCGGGGGGGAGTAGGAATGAGCAGTTCTTC. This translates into CAWSPGGSRNEQFF.

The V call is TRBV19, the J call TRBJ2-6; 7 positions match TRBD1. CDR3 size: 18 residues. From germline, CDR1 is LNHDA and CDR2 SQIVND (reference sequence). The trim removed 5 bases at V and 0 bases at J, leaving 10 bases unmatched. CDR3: CASSLRGTVYSGANVLTF. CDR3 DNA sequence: TGTGCCAGTAGTTTAAGAGGGACAGTCTACTCTGGGGCCAACGTCCTGACTTTC.

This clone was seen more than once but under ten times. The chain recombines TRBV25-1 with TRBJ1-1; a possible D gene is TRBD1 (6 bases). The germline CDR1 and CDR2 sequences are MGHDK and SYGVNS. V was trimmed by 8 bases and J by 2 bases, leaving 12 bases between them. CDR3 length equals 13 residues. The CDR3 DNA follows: TGTGCCAGCTCGGACAGCCCTAACACTGAAGCTTTCTTT. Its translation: CASSDSPNTEAFF.

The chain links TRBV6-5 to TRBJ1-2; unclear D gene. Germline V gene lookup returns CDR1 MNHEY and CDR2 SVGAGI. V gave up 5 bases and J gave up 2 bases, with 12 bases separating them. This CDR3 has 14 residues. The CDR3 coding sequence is TGTGCCAGCAGTGGACTCGACGGGAACTATGGCTACACCTTC. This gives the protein CASSGLDGNYGYTF.

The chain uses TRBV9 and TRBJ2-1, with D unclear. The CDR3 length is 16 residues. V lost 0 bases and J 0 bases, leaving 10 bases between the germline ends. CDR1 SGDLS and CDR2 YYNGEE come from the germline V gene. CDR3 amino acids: CASSVGLTGSYNEQFF. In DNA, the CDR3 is TGTGCCAGCAGCGTAGGCCTAACGGGCTCCTACAATGAGCAGTTCTTC.

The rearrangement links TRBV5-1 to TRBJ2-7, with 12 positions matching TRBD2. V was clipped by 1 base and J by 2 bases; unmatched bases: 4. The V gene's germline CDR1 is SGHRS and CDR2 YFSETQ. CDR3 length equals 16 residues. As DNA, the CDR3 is TGCGCCAGCAGCTTGACACTAGCGGGAGGTCCCTACGAGCAGTACTTC. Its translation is CASSLTLAGGPYEQYF.

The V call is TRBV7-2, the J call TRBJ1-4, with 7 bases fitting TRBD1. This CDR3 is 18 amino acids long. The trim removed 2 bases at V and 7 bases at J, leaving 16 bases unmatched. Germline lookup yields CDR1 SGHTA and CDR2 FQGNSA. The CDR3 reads CASSLSRTGPTFTEKLFF. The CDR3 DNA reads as TGTGCCAGCAGCTTATCTAGGACAGGCCCCACGTTCACTGAAAAACTGTTTTTT.

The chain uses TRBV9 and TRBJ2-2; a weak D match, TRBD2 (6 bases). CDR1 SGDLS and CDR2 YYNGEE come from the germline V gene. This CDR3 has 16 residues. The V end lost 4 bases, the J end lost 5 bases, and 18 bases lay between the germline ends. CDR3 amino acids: CASSPMWGRRTGELFF. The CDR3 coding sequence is TGTGCCAGCAGCCCCATGTGGGGGAGGAGAACCGGGGAGCTGTTTTTT.

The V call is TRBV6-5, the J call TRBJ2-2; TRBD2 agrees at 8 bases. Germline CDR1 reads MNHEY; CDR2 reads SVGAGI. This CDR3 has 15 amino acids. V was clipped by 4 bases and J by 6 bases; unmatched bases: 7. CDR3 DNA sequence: TGTGCCAGCAGTTTCAGCGGGAGAGGGGCCGGGGAGCTGTTTTTT. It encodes CASSFSGRGAGELFF.

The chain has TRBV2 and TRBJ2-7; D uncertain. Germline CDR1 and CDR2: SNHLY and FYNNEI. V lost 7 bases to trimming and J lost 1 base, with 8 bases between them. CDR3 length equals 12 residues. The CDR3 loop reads CASIEVSYEQYF. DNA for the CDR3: TGTGCCAGCATAGAAGTTTCCTACGAGCAGTACTTC.

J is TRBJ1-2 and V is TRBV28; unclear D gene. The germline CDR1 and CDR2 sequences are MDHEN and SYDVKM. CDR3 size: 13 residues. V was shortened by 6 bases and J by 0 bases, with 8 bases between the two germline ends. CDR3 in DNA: TGTGCCAGCAGCCACAGCTCTAACTATGGCTACACCTTC. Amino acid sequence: CASSHSSNYGYTF.

CDR3 residues: CASSRRDRVQYF. The CDR3 DNA reads as TGTGCCAGCAGCAGGCGGGATAGGGTTCAGTACTTC. The chain recombines TRBV13 with TRBJ2-4; tentative D call: TRBD2 (6 bases). There are 12 residues in the CDR3. Germline CDR1 PRHDT, CDR2 FYEKMQ (reference sequence). V was shortened by 5 bases and J by 11 bases, with 13 bases between the two germline ends.

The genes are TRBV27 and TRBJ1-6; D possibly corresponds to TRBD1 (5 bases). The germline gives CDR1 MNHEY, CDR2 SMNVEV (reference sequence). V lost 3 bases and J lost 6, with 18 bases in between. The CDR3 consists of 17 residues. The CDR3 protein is CASSFGGISSGNSPLHF. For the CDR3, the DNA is TGTGCCAGCAGTTTCGGGGGGATAAGTTCTGGTAATTCACCCCTCCACTTT.

The CDR3 DNA is TGTGCCAGCAGTTTACTAGGAATTAGCAATCAGCCCCAGCATTTT. Its protein is CASSLLGISNQPQHF. The rearrangement joins TRBV27 to TRBJ1-5; D ambiguous. This CDR3 region has 15 residues. Deletions cut 2 bases from V and 0 bases from J, with 8 bases between. CDR1 and CDR2 (germline): MNHEY, SMNVEV (reference sequence).

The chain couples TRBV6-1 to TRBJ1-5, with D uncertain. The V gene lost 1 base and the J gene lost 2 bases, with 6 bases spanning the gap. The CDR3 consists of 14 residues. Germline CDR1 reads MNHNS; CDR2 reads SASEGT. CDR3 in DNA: TGTGCCAGCAGTGAAGTTAATGGCAATCAGCCCCAGCATTTT. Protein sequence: CASSEVNGNQPQHF.

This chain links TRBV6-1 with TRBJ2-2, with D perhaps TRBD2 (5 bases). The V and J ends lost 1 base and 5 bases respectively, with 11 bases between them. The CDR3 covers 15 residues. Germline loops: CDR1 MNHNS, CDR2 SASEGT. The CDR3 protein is CASSEVRATTGELFF. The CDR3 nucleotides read TGTGCCAGCAGTGAAGTGAGGGCCACAACCGGGGAGCTGTTTTTT.